This T cell receptor (beta chain) was observed in a study of neurological immune-mediated disorders. The CDR3 runs to 14 residues. CDR1 is KGHSH, CDR2 LQKENI, per germline. V was shortened by 3 bases and J by 3 bases, with 11 bases between the two germline ends. At least ten counts were recorded for this clonotype. One entry per CDR3 protein results from TCRdb running MiXCR on the 5' RACE reads. The sample consists of fewer than 55,000 distinct CDR3 sequences, around 6% of them appearing once. This chain links TRBV18 with TRBJ1-1; D might be TRBD1 (6 bases). The TCR was taken from a woman in her thirties or forties in good health. Sequenced sample: CD4+ T cells from blood. In DNA form, the CDR3 reads TGTGCCAGCTCACCTCGGGGGGCCGACACTGAAGCTTTCTTT. This sequence encodes CASSPRGADTEAFF.